The entry that follows covers one TCR beta chain sequence. The sample comes from a study of chemoradiotherapy in HPV16-positive cancers. Study details: Candidate HPV-specific T-cell clones and common TCR motifs came from functional assays in a couple of HPV16-positive patients.

Some clones are missing from TCRdb's copy, which holds only in-frame ones; the method was immunoSEQ multiplex PCR. This sample has 8,500 to 9,000 clones; around two thirds occur once, and the top ten carry around 9.2%. V was trimmed by 1 base and J by 6 bases, leaving 15 bases between them. CDR1 and CDR2 from the germline V gene are SGHTA and FQGNSA. This CDR3 comprises 16 residues. The sequence came from a human donor with HPV-associated anogenital cancer. This chain links TRBV7-2 with TRBJ2-2; possibly TRBD1 for D (6 bases). The sample was gathered from a patient who underwent chemoradiotherapy. The DNA for the CDR3 is TGTGCCAGCAGCTTAGGGGGACATGGTAATGCCGGGGAGCTGTTTTTT. This gives the protein CASSLGGHGNAGELFF.